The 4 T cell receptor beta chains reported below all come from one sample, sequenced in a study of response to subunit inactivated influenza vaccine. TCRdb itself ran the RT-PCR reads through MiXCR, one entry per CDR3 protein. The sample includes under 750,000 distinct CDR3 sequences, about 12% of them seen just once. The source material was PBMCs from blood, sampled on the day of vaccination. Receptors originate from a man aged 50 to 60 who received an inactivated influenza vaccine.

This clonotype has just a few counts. The CDR3 region has the DNA TGCAGCGTTTTCGGGCTAGCGGGAGTTAATGAGCAGTTCTTC. Its protein product is CSVFGLAGVNEQFF. V usage is TRBV29-1 and J usage is TRBJ2-1; TRBD2 aligns across 10 bases. The CDR3 totals 14 residues. After removal of 5 bases from V and 7 bases from J, the junction contained 8 bases not matched to a gene. CDR1 SQVTM and CDR2 ANQGSEA come from the germline V gene.

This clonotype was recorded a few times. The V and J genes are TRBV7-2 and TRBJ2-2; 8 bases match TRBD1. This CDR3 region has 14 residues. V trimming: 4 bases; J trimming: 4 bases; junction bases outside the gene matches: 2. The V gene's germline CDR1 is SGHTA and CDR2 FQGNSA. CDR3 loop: CASSSRGRTGELFF. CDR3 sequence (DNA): TGTGCCAGCAGCTCCAGGGGGCGCACCGGGGAGCTGTTTTTT. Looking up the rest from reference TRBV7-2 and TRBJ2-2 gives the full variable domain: GAGVSQSPSNKVTEKGKDVELRCDPISGHTALYWYRQSLGQGLEFLIYFQGNSAPDKSGLPSDRFSAERTGGSVSTLTIQRTQQEDSAVYLCASSSRGRTGELFFGEGSRLTVL.

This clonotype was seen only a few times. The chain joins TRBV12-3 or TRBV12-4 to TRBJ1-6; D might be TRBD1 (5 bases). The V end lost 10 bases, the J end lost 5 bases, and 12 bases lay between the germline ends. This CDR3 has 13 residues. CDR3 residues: CATSGGHNSPLHF. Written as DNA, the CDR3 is TGTGCCACAAGCGGGGGTCATAATTCACCCCTCCACTTT.

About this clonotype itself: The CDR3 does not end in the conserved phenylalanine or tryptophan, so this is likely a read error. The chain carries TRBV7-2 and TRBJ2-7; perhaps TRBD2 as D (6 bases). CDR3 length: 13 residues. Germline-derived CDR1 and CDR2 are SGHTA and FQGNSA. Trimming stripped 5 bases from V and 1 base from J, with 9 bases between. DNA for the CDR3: TGTGCCAGCAGCCTCAGCGGGTCCTACGAGCAGTACTTA. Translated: CASSLSGSYEQYL.